These 15 T cell receptor beta chains originate from one sample sequenced in a study of OX40 agonist ivuxolimab in advanced cancers. Sequencing was performed with immunoSEQ multiplex PCR; in TCRdb, only in-frame clones are kept and a portion is missing. This repertoire shows about 86,000 clones, 75% to 95% found once; its top ten account for roughly 8.9%. This specimen was CD4+ or CD8+ T cells sorted from blood, taken in a trial of the OX40 agonist ivuxolimab. The receptors here all came from an adult with an advanced solid tumor such as melanoma, head and neck, liver or kidney cancer.

The J gene is TRBJ2-1, the V gene TRBV11-3; 10 bases are shared with TRBD2. Trimming removed 4 bases from V and 5 bases from J; junction bases left unmatched: 20. CDR3 size: 20 residues. CDR1 is SGHNT and CDR2 is YENEEA in the germline V gene. The CDR3 region is CASSSFLFFTSGDGDNEQFF. In DNA, the CDR3 is TGTGCCAGCAGCTCCTTCCTTTTCTTTACTAGCGGGGACGGGGACAATGAGCAGTTCTTC.

This clone was seen once. CDR3 sequence: CASNQQGKETQYF. As DNA, the CDR3 is TGTGCCAGCAACCAACAGGGGAAAGAGACCCAGTACTTC. The J gene is TRBJ2-5, the V gene TRBV28, with 7 bases that match TRBD1. This CDR3 has 13 residues. V shed 7 bases and J 3 bases; nucleotides not matched to a gene: 5. The germline CDR1 and CDR2 sequences are MDHEN and SYDVKM.

In this sample, this clone turned up once. This rearrangement joins TRBV7-8 to TRBJ2-5; D is perhaps TRBD2 (6 bases). CDR3 length: 15 residues. Trimming took off 5 bases at V and 1 base at J, with 14 bases between the two ends. Per germline, CDR1 SGHVS and CDR2 FQNEAQ. The CDR3: CASSDGRSAQETQYF. CDR3 DNA sequence: TGTGCCAGCAGCGATGGGAGGAGCGCCCAAGAGACCCAGTACTTC.

V and J are TRBV30 and TRBJ1-5, with 7 bases matching TRBD1. The CDR3 spans 15 residues. V shed 5 bases and J 0 bases; nucleotides not matched to a gene: 7. CDR1 is GTSNPN, CDR2 SVGIG, per germline (reference sequence). For the CDR3, the DNA is TGTGCCTGGGGAACAGGGGACTATAGCAATCAGCCCCAGCATTTT. This codes for CAWGTGDYSNQPQHF. Filled out from reference TRBV30 and TRBJ1-5, the complete variable domain reads SQTIHQWPATLVQPVGSPLSLECTVEGTSNPNLYWYRQAAGRGLQLLFYSVGIGQISSEVPQNLSASRPQDRQFILSSKKLLLSDSGFYLCAWGTGDYSNQPQHFGDGTRLSIL.

This clone was seen only once. The chain uses TRBV6-5 and TRBJ1-3; tentative D call: TRBD1 (6 bases). Trimming left V 8 bases short and J 4 bases short, with 12 bases between. The CDR3 has 13 amino acids. Germline CDR1 MNHEY, CDR2 SVGAGI. CDR3 region: CASAQGGGNTIYF. The CDR3 DNA sequence: TGTGCCAGCGCGCAAGGGGGAGGAAACACCATATATTTT.

The chain uses TRBV23-1 and TRBJ1-2, with 12 bases matching TRBD1. TRBV23-1 is classed as an ORF, of uncertain function. The CDR3 loop spans 17 amino acids. The V and J ends lost 4 bases and 7 bases, in that order; junction bases with no gene match: 13. CDR3: CASSLTGTGGPPCGYTF. The CDR3 DNA sequence: TGCGCCAGCAGTCTTACCGGGACAGGGGGCCCGCCGTGTGGCTACACCTTC.

This chain uses TRBV27 with TRBJ2-1; TRBD2 is a possible D gene (6 bases). The CDR3 spans 15 residues. Germline V gene data show CDR1 as MNHEY and CDR2 as SMNVEV (reference sequence). V lost 10 bases, J lost 0 bases, and 16 bases lay in between. CDR3 nucleotides: TGTGCCACCCATGGGAGGCCGAGCTCCTACAATGAGCAGTTCTTC. Protein product: CATHGRPSSYNEQFF.

CDR3 nucleotide sequence: TGTGCCAGCAGCCCAGCCGGGACAGGCGGCTATGGCTACACCTTC. Translated, it gives CASSPAGTGGYGYTF. The rearrangement uses TRBV7-9 and TRBJ1-2; 8 bases match TRBD1. CDR3 length equals 15 residues. Germline lookup yields CDR1 SEHNR and CDR2 FQNEAQ (reference sequence). The ends lost 5 bases at V and 4 bases at J; junction bases unmatched: 9.

The rearrangement joins TRBV15 to TRBJ2-3; TRBD1 matches 10 bases. The CDR3 runs 15 residues. Trimming at V came to 1 base and at J to 5 bases, leaving 3 bases not matched to a gene. The V gene's germline CDR1 is LNHNV and CDR2 YYDKDF (reference sequence). The CDR3 DNA reads TGTGCCACCAGCAGAGCGACAGGGGGCGGAGATACGCAGTATTTT. Its protein is CATSRATGGGDTQYF.

The chain is built from TRBV2 and TRBJ2-3; either TRBD1 or TRBD2 may fit D (5 bases each). The V gene's germline CDR1 is SNHLY and CDR2 FYNNEI. V was shortened by 7 bases and J by 5 bases, with 10 bases between the two germline ends. The CDR3 totals 12 residues. The CDR3 loop is CASNEGQDTQYF. The DNA of the CDR3 is TGTGCCAGCAACGAGGGGCAAGATACGCAGTATTTT.

This chain joins TRBV10-3 and TRBJ2-1; 12 bases map to TRBD2. Germline V gives CDR1 ENHRY, CDR2 SYGVKD. The CDR3 consists of 19 residues. V trimming: 6 bases; J trimming: 5 bases; junction bases outside the gene matches: 17. CDR3 sequence: CAISPDSKLAGGPNNEQFF. In nucleotides, the CDR3 is TGTGCCATCAGCCCGGACAGTAAGCTAGCGGGAGGGCCCAACAATGAGCAGTTCTTC.

CDR3 protein: CSAPGQINQPQHF. In DNA, the CDR3 is TGCAGCGCTCCGGGACAGATCAATCAGCCCCAGCATTTT. The J gene is TRBJ1-5, the V gene TRBV29-1; TRBD1 matches 7 bases. The CDR3 has 13 residues. The V segment lost 7 bases and the J segment 3 bases; nucleotides outside the gene matches: 6. Germline V gene data show CDR1 as SQVTM and CDR2 as ANQGSEA.

This chain uses TRBV28 with TRBJ1-4; the D is unclear. Trimming took 7 bases from V and 8 from J, leaving 11 bases between them. The germline V gene has CDR1 MDHEN and CDR2 SYDVKM. The CDR3 is made up of 12 amino acids. The CDR3 sequence is CASTSVDEKLFF. Written as DNA, the CDR3 is TGTGCCAGCACTAGCGTTGACGAAAAACTGTTTTTT.

The genes are TRBV23-1 and TRBJ2-7, with D possibly matching TRBD1 (5 bases). TRBV23-1 belongs to the ORF category, with a function that is uncertain. V lost 5 bases, J lost 8 bases, and 16 bases lay in between. This CDR3 contains 13 residues. CDR3 sequence (DNA): TGCGCCAGCAGTAAAACAGGTCTCTGGAAGCAGTACTTC. This sequence encodes CASSKTGLWKQYF.

This chain connects TRBV11-2 to TRBJ2-2, with 8 nucleotides matching TRBD1. CDR3 length: 17 residues. In germline, CDR1 is SGHAT, CDR2 FQNNGV. V gave up 5 bases and J gave up 1 base; unmatched junction bases: 9. The CDR3 loop is CASSPLGGTGNTGELFF. Written as DNA, the CDR3 is TGTGCCAGCAGCCCCCTCGGCGGGACAGGGAACACCGGGGAGCTGTTTTTT.